In this sample, the clone carrying this T cell receptor (beta chain) turned up a few times. Its target is not known. CDR3 length: 15 residues. CDR1 is SGHTA and CDR2 is FQGNSA in the germline V gene. V trimming: 0 bases; J trimming: 4 bases; junction bases outside the gene matches: 5. The data belong to a study of Graves' ophthalmopathy and Graves' hyperthyroidism. Background on the study: No treatment had been given when peripheral blood was collected at initial diagnosis. Study observations and caveats: The authors also found most expanded thyroid clonotypes above 0.001 frequency in blood.

CDR3 regions of TCR beta were amplified from RNA transcripts. HTBI primers were used in a first-round RT-PCR, which preceded a second-round multiplex PCR. TCRdb analysed the multiplex PCR reads with MiXCR anew, one entry per CDR3 protein. The sample includes 650,000 to 900,000 distinct CDR3 sequences, roughly two fifths of them seen just once. The authors used Ficoll-Paque density gradient centrifugation to separate PBMCs. The input was 8.5 to 10 ml of fresh peripheral blood. Sequencing input: peripheral blood. V and J are TRBV7-2 and TRBJ1-1, with 7 positions matching TRBD1. This TCR derives from an adult man with Graves' ophthalmopathy. In nucleotides, the CDR3 is TGTGCCAGCAGCTTAGCCCAGGGGGTAGCCACTGAAGCTTTCTTT. As protein: CASSLAQGVATEAFF. The variable domain in full, with the rest retrieved from reference TRBV7-2 and TRBJ1-1, is GAGVSQSPSNKVTEKGKDVELRCDPISGHTALYWYRQSLGQGLEFLIYFQGNSAPDKSGLPSDRFSAERTGGSVSTLTIQRTQQEDSAVYLCASSLAQGVATEAFFGQGTRLTVV.